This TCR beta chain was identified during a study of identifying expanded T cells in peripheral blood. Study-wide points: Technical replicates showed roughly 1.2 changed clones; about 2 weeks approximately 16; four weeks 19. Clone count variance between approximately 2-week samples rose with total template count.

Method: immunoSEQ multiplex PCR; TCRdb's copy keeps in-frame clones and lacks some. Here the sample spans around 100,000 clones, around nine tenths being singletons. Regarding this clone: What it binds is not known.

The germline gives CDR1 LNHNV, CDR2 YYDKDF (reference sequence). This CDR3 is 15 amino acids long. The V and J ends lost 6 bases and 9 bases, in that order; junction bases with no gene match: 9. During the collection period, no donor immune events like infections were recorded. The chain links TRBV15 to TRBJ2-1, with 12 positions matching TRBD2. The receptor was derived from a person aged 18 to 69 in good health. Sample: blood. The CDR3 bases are TGTGCCACCAGGACCCTAGCGGGGGGGCCTGGTGAGCAGTTCTTC. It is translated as CATRTLAGGPGEQFF.